Listed below are T cell receptor beta chains from one sample, sequenced in a study of T cell changes during pregnancy in multiple sclerosis. Clones were sequenced by immunoSEQ multiplex PCR, and TCRdb holds only the in-frame ones, with some missing. The sample carries more than 50,000 clones, 91% recorded once. This sample comprised peripheral blood, obtained after pregnancy. The receptors were sampled from a female donor in good health, enrolled as a control in a pregnancy study. The CDR3 runs from the conserved cysteine through the conserved F or W. D genes are given only for firm matches. Expanded clones are given a class, and other clones once, few, many or no size at all.

>TRBV19|TRBJ1-4|NA|NA
CASKVGTSDEKLFF
TGTGCCAGTAAAGTTGGGACATCCGATGAAAAACTGTTTTTT
>TRBV5-1|TRBJ1-1|NA|NA
CASSLGGWAKGDTEAFF
TGCGCCAGCAGCCTAGGAGGGTGGGCCAAAGGGGACACTGAAGCTTTCTTT
>TRBV11-2|TRBJ2-7|NA|NA
CASSLVQGSYEQYF
TGTGCCAGCAGCTTAGTACAGGGCTCCTACGAGCAGTACTTC
>TRBV27|TRBJ2-1|TRBD2|NA
CASTQGGRARNEQFF
TGTGCCAGCACCCAGGGCGGGAGGGCCCGCAATGAGCAGTTCTTC
>TRBV20-1|TRBJ2-7|NA|NA
CSARMEYEQYF
TGCAGTGCTAGAATGGAGTACGAGCAGTACTTC
>TRBV4-3|TRBJ2-5|NA|NA
CASSQDWAGPHTPETQYF
TGCGCCAGCAGCCAAGATTGGGCGGGGCCCCACACTCCAGAGACCCAGTACTTC
>TRBV7-8|TRBJ1-1|NA|NA
CASSHGWGGNTEAFF
TGTGCCAGCAGCCACGGGTGGGGCGGGAACACTGAAGCTTTCTTT
>TRBV7-9|TRBJ1-2|NA|NA
CASSLGAGLGDGYTF
TGTGCCAGCAGCTTAGGGGCAGGGCTCGGAGATGGCTACACCTTC
>TRBV15|TRBJ2-1|TRBD2|NA
CATSRAMGGRGYNEQFF
TGTGCCACCAGCAGAGCTATGGGCGGGAGGGGCTACAATGAGCAGTTCTTC
>TRBV30|TRBJ1-6|NA|NA
CAWRRNRYNSPLHF
TGTGCCTGGAGGCGAAACCGCTATAATTCACCCCTCCACTTT
>TRBV5-1|TRBJ2-5|NA|NA
CASSLSGQETQYF
TGCGCCAGCAGCTTAAGCGGTCAAGAGACCCAGTACTTC
>TRBV19|TRBJ1-2|TRBD1|NA
CASSQRSGQGYYGYTF
TGTGCCAGTAGTCAACGCTCGGGACAGGGGTACTATGGCTACACCTTC
>TRBV7-9|TRBJ1-6|NA|NA
CASSLADRGNSPLHF
TGTGCCAGCAGCTTAGCAGACAGAGGTAATTCACCCCTCCACTTT
>TRBV6-1|TRBJ2-5|TRBD2|NA
CASSDSMGGGPQYF
TGTGCCAGCAGTGACTCGATGGGCGGGGGTCCCCAGTACTTC
>TRBV5-6|TRBJ1-2|NA|NA
CATFRGAGYGYTF
TGTGCCACCTTTAGAGGCGCGGGCTATGGCTACACCTTC
>TRBV5-1|TRBJ2-7|NA|NA
CASSLGAAGTYEQYF
TGCGCCAGCAGCTTGGGTGCTGCGGGAACCTACGAGCAGTACTTC
>TRBV28|TRBJ2-7|NA|once
CASKPQTQLVYEQYF
TGTGCCAGCAAGCCCCAGACTCAGTTGGTGTACGAGCAGTACTTC
>TRBV4-1|TRBJ2-7|NA|NA
CASSYRGPDRLGSYEQYF
TGCGCCAGCAGCTACCGCGGCCCTGATCGTTTGGGCTCCTACGAGCAGTACTTC
>TRBV25-1|TRBJ1-1|NA|NA
CASSEYRFGGTLGTEAFF
TGTGCCAGCAGTGAATATCGTTTCGGGGGGACGTTGGGCACTGAAGCTTTCTTT
>TRBV18|TRBJ2-1|TRBD2|NA
CASSPPTPGGRTSYNEQFF
TGTGCCAGCTCACCGCCCACCCCGGGCGGGAGGACCTCCTACAATGAGCAGTTCTTC
>TRBV30|TRBJ2-7|NA|NA
CAWSAGWYEQYF
TGTGCCTGGAGCGCAGGGTGGTACGAGCAGTACTTC
>TRBV21-1|TRBJ1-2|NA|NA
CASTSQGKLDGYTF
TGTGCCAGCACCTCTCAGGGGAAATTGGATGGCTACACCTTC
>TRBV5-4|TRBJ1-2|NA|NA
CASSYPRGESYGYTF
TGTGCCAGCAGCTACCCCAGGGGAGAAAGCTATGGCTACACCTTC
>TRBV5-1|TRBJ2-7|NA|NA
CASSLSPSSYEQYF
TGCGCCAGCAGCTTGAGTCCGAGCTCCTACGAGCAGTACTTC
>TRBV7-2|TRBJ2-5|TRBD2|NA
CASSLRGGSQETQYF
TGTGCCAGCAGCTTACGGGGGGGCAGTCAAGAGACCCAGTACTTC
>TRBV6-5|TRBJ2-1|NA|NA
CASRPGHTFNEQFF
TGTGCCAGCAGGCCGGGACATACCTTCAATGAGCAGTTCTTC
>TRBV28|TRBJ2-1|TRBD2|NA
CASRTSGTSYNEQFF
TGTGCCAGCAGAACTAGCGGGACTTCCTACAATGAGCAGTTCTTC
>TRBV7-2|TRBJ2-7|NA|NA
CASSPRESSYEQYF
TGTGCCAGCAGCCCGCGGGAAAGCTCCTACGAGCAGTACTTC
>TRBV2|TRBJ2-3|TRBD2|once
CASSELFGGGLYF
TGTGCCAGCAGTGAACTGTTCGGGGGGGGGCTGTATTTT
>TRBV5-8|TRBJ2-5|NA|once
CASSLAGNRAQETQYF
TGTGCCAGCAGCTTGGCGGGTAACAGGGCGCAAGAGACCCAGTACTTC
>TRBV25-1|TRBJ2-1|TRBD2|NA
CASKLGRGEQFF
TGTGCCAGCAAACTGGGGAGGGGTGAGCAGTTCTTC
>TRBV7-2|TRBJ1-1|NA|NA
CASSLQKNTEAFF
TGTGCCAGCAGCCTACAGAAAAACACTGAAGCTTTCTTT
>TRBV6-1|TRBJ2-4|TRBD1|NA
CASSEPGQAKNIQYF
TGTGCCAGCAGTGAACCGGGACAGGCCAAAAACATTCAGTACTTC
>TRBV21-1|TRBJ1-1|NA|NA
CASSNPGQGTEAFF
TGTGCCAGCAGCAACCCGGGACAGGGGACTGAAGCTTTCTTT
>TRBV7-9|TRBJ2-1|TRBD2|once
CASSYRLAGENEQFF
TGTGCCAGCAGCTATCGACTAGCGGGAGAAAATGAGCAGTTCTTC
>TRBV7-9|TRBJ1-2|NA|NA
CASSLKGQGQDGYTF
TGTGCCAGCAGCTTAAAAGGGCAGGGGCAGGATGGCTACACCTTC
>TRBV4-3|TRBJ2-5|TRBD1|few
CASSQDSQGARTQYF
TGCGCCAGCAGCCAAGATTCGCAGGGGGCTAGGACCCAGTACTTC
>TRBV7-9|TRBJ1-1|NA|NA
CASSFVRTEAFF
TGTGCCAGCAGCTTTGTCAGGACTGAAGCTTTCTTT
>TRBV15|TRBJ2-7|TRBD1|NA
CATSRGTGGQHEQYF
TGTGCCACCAGCAGAGGGACAGGGGGGCAACACGAGCAGTACTTC
>TRBV5-6|TRBJ1-3|NA|NA
CASSSRQVLFSGNTIYF
TGTGCCAGCAGCTCTCGACAGGTCCTGTTCTCTGGAAACACCATATATTTT
>TRBV6-1|TRBJ1-3|NA|NA
CASSEVGDSSGNTIYF
TGTGCCAGCAGTGAAGTAGGAGACAGCTCTGGAAACACCATATATTTT
>TRBV6-6|TRBJ2-7|TRBD2|NA
CASSYPTSGSAYEQYF
TGTGCCAGCAGTTACCCCACTAGCGGGAGTGCCTACGAGCAGTACTTC
>TRBV30|TRBJ1-6|NA|many
CACGLSNSPLHF
TGTGCCTGCGGACTGTCTAATTCACCCCTCCACTTT
>TRBV5-1|TRBJ2-5|TRBD1|NA
CASRVQGAGYQETQYF
TGCGCCAGCAGGGTCCAGGGGGCAGGGTACCAAGAGACCCAGTACTTC
>TRBV5-1|TRBJ1-1|TRBD1|NA
CASSLAGIDRGEAFF
TGCGCCAGCAGCTTGGCTGGGATTGACAGGGGCGAAGCTTTCTTT
>TRBV19|TRBJ2-7|TRBD2|NA
CASRVVGTSGAEQYF
TGTGCCAGTAGAGTAGTCGGGACTAGCGGAGCCGAGCAGTACTTC
>TRBV4-1|TRBJ2-3|NA|NA
CASSPGVPKGSTDTQYF
TGCGCCAGCAGCCCCGGGGTCCCCAAAGGAAGCACAGATACGCAGTATTTT
>TRBV5-1|TRBJ2-3|TRBD1|NA
CASSLAGTGTDTQYF
TGCGCCAGCAGCTTGGCAGGGACAGGCACAGATACGCAGTATTTT